The clone carrying this T cell receptor beta chain appeared a single time. CDR1 is SEHNR, CDR2 FQNEAQ, per germline (reference sequence). The CDR3 contains 12 residues. V was trimmed by 6 bases and J by 1 base, leaving 6 bases between them. Treatment denoted: oral pan-JAK inhibitor, 5-10 mg twice daily. As the sequencing template, cDNA was produced by extracting RNA and reverse transcribing it. Assay used: immunoSEQ multiplex PCR; TCRdb lists only in-frame clones, some missing. The sample comprises roughly 100,000 clones, about 64% of which are singletons, and roughly 15% rests with the top ten. This sample was included in a study of CD8+ T cells in alopecia areata.

The specimen was CD8+ T cells sorted from blood, collected at week 4, from a patient treated with tofacitinib. The gene calls are TRBV7-9 and TRBJ1-1; D remains unclear. The receptor was derived from a human donor with alopecia areata. The CDR3 here is CASSMENTEAFF. CDR3 bases: TGTGCCAGCAGTATGGAGAACACTGAAGCTTTCTTT.